This record concerns one T cell receptor beta chain sequence. Germline values: CDR1 SQVTM, CDR2 ANQGSEA. V was cut by 6 bases and J by 2 bases, with 17 bases left in between. The CDR3 has 14 residues. The data originate from a study of PD-1 blockade in mismatch repair-deficient tumors. Clones were sequenced by immunoSEQ multiplex PCR, and TCRdb holds only the in-frame ones, with some missing. Among some 110,000 clones listed, 65% to 80% were seen once. The chain is built from TRBV29-1 and TRBJ2-7, with a weak D call TRBD1 (6 bases). This TCR derives from an adult with mismatch repair-deficient cancer. Sequences were derived from peripheral blood, sampled approximately 60 weeks after starting pembrolizumab. The chain's CDR3 is CSVASLTGAYEQYF. The CDR3 DNA reads TGCAGCGTCGCCTCGCTGACAGGCGCCTACGAGCAGTACTTC.